This TCR beta chain derives from a study of cytomegalovirus exposure and HLA in healthy donors. On the study more broadly: The use of the same platform for the 90 to 150 validation repertoires and the 600 to 700 first-cohort repertoires was reported by a later analysis. Study results and caveats: Confirmation was obtained in vitro that three CMV-associated chains are specific for CMV antigens. Reports described diagnosis of cytomegalovirus status by the classifier as highly specific and sensitive. The study labeled 150 or so TCR beta chains cytomegalovirus-associated.

Data came from immunoSEQ multiplex PCR; TCRdb stores just in-frame clones and leaves some out. The data show roughly 150,000 clones, with approximately 80% seen just once and about 2% held by the top ten. A note on this clone: Its target is unknown.

The TCR was taken from a man between 25 and 39 years old in good health and CMV-seropositive. Sequenced: PBMCs.

This CDR3 reads CASSQENGLNNSPLHF. CDR3 nucleotide sequence: TGCGCCAGCAGCCAAGAAAATGGGCTGAATAATTCACCCCTCCACTTT. This rearrangement joins TRBV4-3 to TRBJ1-6; D unclear. V lost 0 bases to trimming and J lost 5 bases, with 11 bases between them. This CDR3 has 16 amino acids. The germline V gene has CDR1 LGHNA and CDR2 YSLEER.